The 20 T cell receptor beta chains given below trace back to one sample, sequenced in a study of T-cell memory formation after mild COVID-19. One entry per CDR3 protein, called by TCRdb with MiXCR from the 5' RACE reads. This table holds 200,000 to 300,000 distinct CDR3 sequences, 9.4% found once. Sequences were obtained from PBMCs or a T cell subset sorted from them (not recorded which). The receptors were gathered from a man younger than 35 who had mild COVID-19 (a few samples of this study predate the infection). Cell type and time point are not known.

The rearrangement joins TRBV6-5 to TRBJ2-7; the D gene is possibly TRBD1 (7 bases). The CDR3 is 15 amino acids. Germline assignment: CDR1 MNHEY and CDR2 SVGAGI. Trimming stripped 2 bases from V and 0 bases from J, with 11 bases between. The CDR3 region has the DNA TGTGCCAGCAGTTACGGAGGGGGCGGCTCCTACGAGCAGTACTTC. This sequence encodes CASSYGGGGSYEQYF.

There are a few counts of this clonotype. The rearrangement uses TRBV29-1 and TRBJ1-2; possibly TRBD1 for D (6 bases). The CDR3 covers 14 residues. Germline loops: CDR1 SQVTM, CDR2 ANQGSEA. V was shortened by 4 bases and J by 4 bases, with 16 bases between the two germline ends. CDR3 DNA sequence: TGCAGCGTTGCTCCAGGGTTAGGGGGCTATGGCTACACCTTC. It translates to CSVAPGLGGYGYTF.

The V call is TRBV21-1, the J call TRBJ1-2; the table gives TRBD1 as D, unverified against the DNA. TRBV21-1 has pseudogene status. This CDR3 comprises 17 residues. The CDR3 bases are TGTGCCAGCAGCAACCTCGGGGACAGGGGAAGTAACTATGGCTACACCTTC. Translated: CASSNLGDRGSNYGYTF.

CDR3 loop: CASSQGQGITGELFF. The DNA of the CDR3 is TGTGCCAGCAGTCAGGGACAGGGGATCACCGGGGAGCTGTTTTTT. The J gene is TRBJ2-2, the V gene TRBV12-3 or TRBV12-4, with 10 nucleotides matching TRBD1. V dropped 5 bases and J dropped 4; count of bases not matched to a gene: 4. The CDR3 consists of 15 residues.

The gene calls are TRBV5-1 and TRBJ2-5, with D perhaps being TRBD1 or TRBD2 (5 bases each). CDR1 and CDR2 from the germline V gene are SGHRS and YFSETQ. This CDR3 contains 16 residues. The V end lost 7 bases, the J end lost 2 bases, and 21 bases lay between the germline ends. CDR3 amino acids: CASSWSGTGIQETQYF. The CDR3 DNA sequence: TGCGCCAGCTCATGGTCCGGGACGGGGATTCAAGAGACCCAGTACTTC.

This clonotype was counted once. J is TRBJ2-3 and V is TRBV11-3; perhaps D is TRBD1 or TRBD2 (5 bases each). Trimming took 5 bases from V and 4 from J, leaving 10 bases between them. The germline V gene encodes CDR1 SGHNT and CDR2 YENEEA. The CDR3 is 13 amino acids. The CDR3 sequence: CASSPVGADTQYF. The CDR3 DNA reads as TGTGCCAGCAGCCCGGTGGGGGCAGATACGCAGTATTTT.

The chain carries TRBV18 and TRBJ1-1; maybe TRBD1 (5 bases). Trimming removed 0 bases from V and 3 bases from J, with 5 bases in between. Germline CDR1 KGHSH, CDR2 LQKENI. This CDR3 is 13 amino acids long. In DNA, the CDR3 is TGTGCCAGCTCACCACCGGGGGACACTGAAGCTTTCTTT. This codes for CASSPPGDTEAFF.

This clonotype has a handful of counts. V and J are TRBV10-3 and TRBJ2-6; no clear D gene. The CDR3 has 16 amino acids. Germline CDR1 ENHRY, CDR2 SYGVKD. Trimming left V 3 bases short and J 0 bases short, with 9 bases between. The CDR3 nucleotides are TGTGCCATCAGTGAAACCAACAGCTCTGGGGCCAACGTCCTGACTTTC. This sequence encodes CAISETNSSGANVLTF.

The chain's CDR3 is CASSLGAGAGELFF. In DNA form, the CDR3 reads TGTGCCAGCAGTTTAGGAGCGGGAGCCGGGGAGCTGTTTTTT. The chain carries TRBV28 and TRBJ2-2; 8 nucleotides agree with TRBD2. Unmatched junction bases numbered 2, after V lost 2 bases and J lost 6 bases. CDR1 MDHEN and CDR2 SYDVKM come from the germline V gene. The CDR3 is 14 residues long.

This clonotype came up a few times. The CDR3 sequence is CATLPSGSSYNEQFF. The CDR3 coding sequence is TGTGCCACCCTCCCTAGCGGGAGCTCCTACAATGAGCAGTTCTTC. V usage is TRBV6-2 or TRBV6-3 and J usage is TRBJ2-1, with 10 positions matching TRBD2. Unmatched junction bases numbered 6, after V lost 10 bases and J lost 0 bases. This CDR3 is 15 amino acids long. The germline V gene encodes CDR1 MNHEY and CDR2 SVGEGT.

The chain is built from TRBV5-8 and TRBJ2-7; perhaps D is TRBD1 or TRBD2 (5 bases each). The CDR3 has 14 residues. The V gene's germline CDR1 is SGHTS and CDR2 YDEGEE. The V gene lost 4 bases and the J gene lost 6 bases, with 17 bases spanning the gap. In DNA form, the CDR3 reads TGTGCCAGCAGCCCTATCGGGGCTTCGGGCGAGCAGTACGTC. It encodes CASSPIGASGEQYV.

The J gene is TRBJ1-4, the V gene TRBV4-2, with D perhaps TRBD1 (5 bases). V was trimmed by 0 bases and J by 8 bases, leaving 13 bases between them. The CDR3 is made up of 15 amino acids. The germline V gene has CDR1 LGHNA and CDR2 YNFKEQ. In nucleotides, the CDR3 is TGTGCCAGCAGCCAAGAAGGCAGGTGGGGGGAAAAACTGTTTTTT. Its translation: CASSQEGRWGEKLFF.

A few counts support this clonotype. V gene TRBV4-2 combines with J gene TRBJ2-1; TRBD2 agrees at 10 bases. J gave up 7 bases and V 1 base, and 7 bases lay outside the gene matches. The CDR3 has 16 amino acids. Looked up from germline, CDR1 is LGHNA and CDR2 is YNFKEQ. The DNA of the CDR3 is TGTGCCAGCAGCCAAGTCCTTAGCGGGGGGAGGAATGAGCAGTTCTTC. As protein: CASSQVLSGGRNEQFF.

This clonotype was counted between two and nine times. This chain joins TRBV29-1 and TRBJ2-1; 9 bases align to TRBD2. Germline CDR1 is SQVTM and CDR2 is ANQGSEA. V lost 6 bases and J lost 1; bases outside the gene matches: 7. The CDR3 runs to 15 residues. The CDR3 protein is CSVAGLAGSYNEQFF. The CDR3 nucleotides are TGCAGCGTGGCGGGACTAGCTGGGTCCTACAATGAGCAGTTCTTC.

This clonotype came up a few times. The rearrangement uses TRBV5-6 and TRBJ1-3, with 9 bases identical to TRBD1. Per germline, CDR1 SGHDT and CDR2 YYEEEE. This CDR3 is 12 amino acids long. V gave up 5 bases and J gave up 16 bases; unmatched junction bases: 10. The CDR3 DNA is TGTGCCAGCAGTTCCGGACAGGGGAATGCGTATTTT. Amino acid sequence: CASSSGQGNAYF.

V usage is TRBV7-9 and J usage is TRBJ2-1, with D maybe TRBD2 (7 bases). CDR3 size: 14 residues. The V gene lost 8 bases and the J gene lost 4 bases, with 15 bases spanning the gap. Germline V CDR1 and CDR2: SEHNR, FQNEAQ (reference sequence). The CDR3 here is CASLGGPGYNEQFF. Written as DNA, the CDR3 is TGTGCCAGCCTCGGGGGGCCTGGATACAATGAGCAGTTCTTC.

The chain recombines TRBV6-5 with TRBJ1-1; D remains unclear. The V and J ends lost 4 bases and 4 bases respectively, with 19 bases between them. This CDR3 has 16 amino acids. The V gene's germline CDR1 is MNHEY and CDR2 SVGAGI. The DNA of the CDR3 is TGTGCCAGCAGTTCCAACCCTCGCACCGCCGGCACTGAAGCTTTCTTT. This encodes CASSSNPRTAGTEAFF.

The CDR3 is CASSEGQTSGANVLTF. For the CDR3, the DNA is TGCGCCAGCAGCGAGGGACAGACCTCTGGGGCCAACGTCCTGACTTTC. The chain has TRBV5-1 and TRBJ2-6; 7 bases agree with TRBD1. J lost 0 bases, V lost 4 bases, and 4 bases had no gene match. This CDR3 contains 16 residues. The germline V gene encodes CDR1 SGHRS and CDR2 YFSETQ.

This clonotype has a handful of counts. The V gene is TRBV24-1, the J gene TRBJ2-3; D tentatively fits TRBD1 or TRBD2 (6 bases each). Germline-derived CDR1 and CDR2 are KGHDR and SFDVKD. V lost 3 bases and J 3 bases, leaving 15 bases between the germline ends. The CDR3 has 16 residues. This CDR3 is CATSDPQGRGTDTQYF. The CDR3 region has the DNA TGTGCCACCAGTGATCCACAGGGTCGGGGGACAGATACGCAGTATTTT.

This clonotype turned up a few times. V is TRBV5-1 and J is TRBJ2-5; D may be TRBD1 (5 bases). The germline V gene has CDR1 SGHRS and CDR2 YFSETQ. The CDR3 runs 14 residues. V lost 3 bases, J lost 5 bases, and 14 bases lay in between. In DNA form, the CDR3 reads TGCGCCAGCAGCTCAGGGTATGCAAGGGAGACCCAGTACTTC. Protein product: CASSSGYARETQYF.